This T cell receptor beta chain was sequenced in a study of blood T cell repertoires in COVID-19. At the level of the study: The United States, Italy and Spain were the sources of the acute and convalescent COVID-19 samples. PBMCs, B-cell-depleted T cells, or T cells provided the cDNA or gDNA that made up the material.

This clone was detected only once. Authors' methods: The assay estimated nucleated cells by amplifying reference gene primers. Using immunoSEQ multiplex PCR, the repertoire was profiled, and TCRdb retains in-frame clones only, with some absent. The V and J calls and clone size are taken from that table; D and trimming were inferred from the DNA. The table has 250,000 to 300,000 clones, 75% to 90% seen once. The germline V gene has CDR1 GTSNPN and CDR2 SVGIG (reference sequence). Trimming removed 7 bases from V and 3 bases from J, with 13 bases in between. The CDR3 is 13 amino acids. This receptor was taken from a woman aged 35 to 49 who had recovered from COVID-19. The specimen sequenced was peripheral blood. V and J are TRBV30 and TRBJ2-1; D might be TRBD1 (6 bases). CDR3 DNA sequence: TGTGCCTCGGACAGACCGATCTACAATGAGCAGTTCTTC. Its translation: CASDRPIYNEQFF.